This T cell receptor beta chain was captured in a study of cytomegalovirus exposure and HLA in healthy donors. With regard to this clone: Its cognate antigen is unknown.

Study-level findings and limits: Overall, around 160 TCR beta chains were annotated as cytomegalovirus-associated. A later analysis linked 15,000 to 20,000 TCR beta sequences to HLA alleles at 0.05 false discovery rate. A later analysis found most CMV-associated TCR beta chains apparently HLA-restricted.

The PCR contained 60 Vbeta and 13 Jbeta primers. Here immunoSEQ multiplex PCR was the method, and the copy in TCRdb shows in-frame clones only, minus some. The sample yields around 150,000 clones, around two thirds seen once. This clonotype was sampled from a woman aged 40 to 50 in good health and CMV-seronegative. The sample comprised PBMCs.

In nucleotides, the CDR3 is TGTGCCAGCAGTTCCCCCTGGGCCCGATGGGGCAATCAGCCCCAGCATTTT. This sequence encodes CASSSPWARWGNQPQHF. V is TRBV28 and J is TRBJ1-5; no reliable D call. Between the trimmed V and J ends, which lost 4 bases and 2 bases, there was a span of 18 bases. The CDR3 length is 17 residues. CDR1 and CDR2 (germline): MDHEN, SYDVKM. The full variable domain, in which reference TRBV28 and TRBJ1-5 provide the parts outside the CDR3, is DVKVTQSSRYLVKRTGEKVFLECVQDMDHENMFWYRQDPGLGLRLIYFSYDVKMKEKGDIPEGYSVSREKKERFSLILESASTNQTSMYLCASSSPWARWGNQPQHFGDGTRLSIL.